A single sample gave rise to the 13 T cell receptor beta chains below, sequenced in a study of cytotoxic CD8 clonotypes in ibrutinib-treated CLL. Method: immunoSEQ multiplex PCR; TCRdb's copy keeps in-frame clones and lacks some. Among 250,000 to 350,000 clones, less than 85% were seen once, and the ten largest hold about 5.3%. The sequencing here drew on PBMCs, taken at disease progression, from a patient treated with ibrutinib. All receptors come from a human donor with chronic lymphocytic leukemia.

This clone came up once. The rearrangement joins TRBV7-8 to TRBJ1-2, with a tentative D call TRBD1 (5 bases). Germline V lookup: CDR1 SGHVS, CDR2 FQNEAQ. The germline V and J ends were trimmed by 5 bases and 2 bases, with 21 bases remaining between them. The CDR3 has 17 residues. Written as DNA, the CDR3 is TGTGCCAGCAGCCTAGTAACAATCAACAAGGGGAACTATGGCTACACCTTC. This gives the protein CASSLVTINKGNYGYTF.

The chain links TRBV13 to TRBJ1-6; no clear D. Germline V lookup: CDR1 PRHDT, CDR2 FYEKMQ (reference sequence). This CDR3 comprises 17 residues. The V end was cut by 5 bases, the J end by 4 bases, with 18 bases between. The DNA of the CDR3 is TGTGCCAGCAGCGTCCGGGTTGACGGAAATTATAATTCACCCCTCCACTTT. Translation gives CASSVRVDGNYNSPLHF. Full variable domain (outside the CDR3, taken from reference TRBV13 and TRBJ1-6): AAGVIQSPRHLIKEKRETATLKCYPIPRHDTVYWYQQGPGQDPQFLISFYEKMQSDKGSIPDRFSAQQFSDYHSELNMSSLELGDSALYFCASSVRVDGNYNSPLHFGNGTRLTVT.

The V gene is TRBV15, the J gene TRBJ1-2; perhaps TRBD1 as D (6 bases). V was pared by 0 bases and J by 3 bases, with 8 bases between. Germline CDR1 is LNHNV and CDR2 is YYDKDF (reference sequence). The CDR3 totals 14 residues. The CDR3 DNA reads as TGTGCCACCAGCAGAGATAGGACAGACTATGGCTACACCTTC. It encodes CATSRDRTDYGYTF.

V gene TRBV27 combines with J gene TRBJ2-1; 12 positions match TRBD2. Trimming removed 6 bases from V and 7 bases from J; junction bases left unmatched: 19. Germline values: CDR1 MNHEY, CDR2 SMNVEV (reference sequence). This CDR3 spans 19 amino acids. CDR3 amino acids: CASSHRTSGNVKIRNEQFF. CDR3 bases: TGTGCCAGCAGCCACCGGACTAGCGGGAACGTCAAAATCCGTAATGAGCAGTTCTTC.

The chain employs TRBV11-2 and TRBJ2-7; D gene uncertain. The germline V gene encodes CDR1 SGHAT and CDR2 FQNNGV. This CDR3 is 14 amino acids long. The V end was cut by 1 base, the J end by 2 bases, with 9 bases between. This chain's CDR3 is CASSLVAGTYEQYF. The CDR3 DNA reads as TGTGCCAGCAGCTTAGTAGCAGGAACCTACGAGCAGTACTTC.

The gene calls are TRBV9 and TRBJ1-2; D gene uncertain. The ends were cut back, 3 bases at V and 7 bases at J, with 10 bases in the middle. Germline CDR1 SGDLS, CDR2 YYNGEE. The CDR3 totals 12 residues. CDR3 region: CASSAYPSGYTF. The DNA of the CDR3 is TGTGCCAGCAGCGCCTACCCCAGTGGCTACACCTTC.

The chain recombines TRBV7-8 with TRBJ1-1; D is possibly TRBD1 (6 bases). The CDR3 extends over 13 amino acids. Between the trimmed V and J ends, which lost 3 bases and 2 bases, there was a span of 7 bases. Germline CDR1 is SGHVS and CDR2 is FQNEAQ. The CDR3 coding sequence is TGTGCCAGCAGCTTGGACAGAAACACTGAAGCTTTCTTT. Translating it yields CASSLDRNTEAFF. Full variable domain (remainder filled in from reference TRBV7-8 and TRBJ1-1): GAGVSQSPRYKVAKRGQDVALRCDPISGHVSLFWYQQALGQGPEFLTYFQNEAQLDKSGLPSDRFFAERPEGSVSTLKIQRTQQEDSAVYLCASSLDRNTEAFFGQGTRLTVV.

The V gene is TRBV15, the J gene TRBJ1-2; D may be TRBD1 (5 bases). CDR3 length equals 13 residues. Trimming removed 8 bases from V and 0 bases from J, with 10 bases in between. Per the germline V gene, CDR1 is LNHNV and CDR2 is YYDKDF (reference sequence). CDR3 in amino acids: CATRRGTNYGYTF. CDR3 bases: TGTGCCACCCGAAGGGGAACTAACTATGGCTACACCTTC.

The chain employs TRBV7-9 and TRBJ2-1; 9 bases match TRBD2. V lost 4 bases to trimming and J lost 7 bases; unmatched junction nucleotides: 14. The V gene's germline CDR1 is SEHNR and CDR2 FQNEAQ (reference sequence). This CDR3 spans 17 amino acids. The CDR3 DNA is TGTGCCAGCAGCTGGGACCCTAGCGGGAATTCCCCTAATGAGCAGTTCTTC. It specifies CASSWDPSGNSPNEQFF.

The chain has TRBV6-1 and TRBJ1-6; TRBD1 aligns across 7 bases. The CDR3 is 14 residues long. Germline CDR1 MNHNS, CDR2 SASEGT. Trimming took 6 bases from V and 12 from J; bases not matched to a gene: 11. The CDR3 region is CASRAGTVGLPLHF. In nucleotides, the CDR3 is TGTGCCAGCAGAGCCGGGACAGTCGGTCTACCCCTCCACTTT.

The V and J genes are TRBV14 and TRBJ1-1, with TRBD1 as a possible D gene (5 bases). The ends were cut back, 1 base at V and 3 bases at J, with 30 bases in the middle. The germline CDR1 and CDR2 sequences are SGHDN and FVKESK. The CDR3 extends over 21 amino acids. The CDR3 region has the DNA TGTGCCAGCAGCCAAGCATCACTTGGGCTTATTCTCAGGGTCGGAGACACTGAAGCTTTCTTT. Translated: CASSQASLGLILRVGDTEAFF.

The CDR3 is CASSLTGVGETQYF. The CDR3 nucleotides are TGCGCCAGCAGCTTGACAGGGGTTGGTGAGACCCAGTACTTC. The V and J genes are TRBV5-1 and TRBJ2-5; 7 nucleotides agree with TRBD1. The germline gives CDR1 SGHRS, CDR2 YFSETQ. V gave up 1 base and J gave up 5 bases; unmatched junction bases: 5. The CDR3 extends over 14 amino acids.

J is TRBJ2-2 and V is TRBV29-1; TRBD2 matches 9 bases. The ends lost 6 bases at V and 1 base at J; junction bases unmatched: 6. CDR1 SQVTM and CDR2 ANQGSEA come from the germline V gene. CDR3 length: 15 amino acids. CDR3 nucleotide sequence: TGCAGCGTGCTCCTAGCGGGGAAGAACACCGGGGAGCTGTTTTTT. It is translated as CSVLLAGKNTGELFF.